The 27 T cell receptor beta chains reported below all come from one sample, sequenced in a study of T cells in Graves' hyperthyroidism and ophthalmopathy. Amplification of TCR beta CDR3 regions was performed using RNA transcripts as template. First-round RT-PCR of the TCR CDR3 relied on the HTBI primer set. One entry per CDR3 protein results from TCRdb running MiXCR on the multiplex PCR reads. The sample has approximately 300,000 distinct CDR3 sequences, around a fifth seen once. The material sequenced was blood. Receptors were obtained from a middle-aged man with Graves' ophthalmopathy.

This clonotype was recorded many times. The chain joins TRBV28 to TRBJ1-1; the match to TRBD1 covers 10 bases. The CDR3 spans 14 residues. With V trimmed by 3 bases and J by 6 bases, 4 bases remained unmatched. Germline values: CDR1 MDHEN, CDR2 SYDVKM. CDR3 DNA sequence: TGTGCCAGCAGTTTTGACAGGGGGCTCGCTGAAGCTTTCTTT. This encodes CASSFDRGLAEAFF.

This clonotype was observed many times. The chain links TRBV11-3 to TRBJ2-3, with a tentative D call TRBD1 (6 bases). Per germline, CDR1 SGHNT and CDR2 YENEEA. The CDR3 runs to 15 residues. Trimming took 2 bases from V and 5 from J, leaving 14 bases between them. The CDR3 loop reads CASSLRTEGGDTQYF. The CDR3 coding sequence is TGTGCCAGCAGCTTAAGGACAGAGGGTGGAGATACGCAGTATTTT.

This clonotype was recorded at least ten times. The chain links TRBV2 to TRBJ2-1, with TRBD2 identical over 10 bases. V was clipped by 8 bases and J by 7 bases; unmatched bases: 17. Germline V gives CDR1 SNHLY, CDR2 FYNNEI. The CDR3 covers 17 residues. The CDR3 sequence is CASHRSQGLATGNEQFF. CDR3 bases: TGTGCCAGCCATCGCTCTCAGGGACTAGCGACAGGGAATGAGCAGTTCTTC.

A few counts support this clonotype. The chain carries TRBV5-1 and TRBJ2-7; 10 nucleotides align to TRBD1. The CDR3 length is 14 residues. V lost 4 bases and J lost 5; bases outside the gene matches: 6. Germline CDR1 reads SGHRS; CDR2 reads YFSETQ. The CDR3, as DNA: TGCGCCAGCAGCCCCCGGGACAGGGGCAACGAGCAGTACTTC. It codes for CASSPRDRGNEQYF. The entire variable domain, with the rest obtained from reference TRBV5-1 and TRBJ2-7, is as follows: KAGVTQTPRYLIKTRGQQVTLSCSPISGHRSVSWYQQTPGQGLQFLFEYFSETQRNKGNFPGRFSGRQFSNSRSEMNVSTLELGDSALYLCASSPRDRGNEQYFGPGTRLTVT.

This clonotype occurred a few times. The V call is TRBV7-2, the J call TRBJ2-1, with 10 bases that match TRBD2. The CDR3 extends over 19 amino acids. CDR1 is SGHTA and CDR2 is FQGNSA in the germline V gene. Unmatched junction bases numbered 13, after V lost 5 bases and J lost 0 bases. As DNA, the CDR3 is TGTGCCAGCAGCCTTCTAGCGGGAGCTGGGTATTACTCCTACAATGAGCAGTTCTTC. It is translated as CASSLLAGAGYYSYNEQFF.

This clonotype was counted ten times or more. V and J are TRBV3-1 and TRBJ2-7, with D perhaps TRBD2 (5 bases). CDR1 is LGHDT, CDR2 YNNKEL, per germline (reference sequence). The CDR3 is 16 amino acids. V lost 0 bases to trimming and J lost 0 bases, with 12 bases between them. CDR3 DNA sequence: TGTGCCAGCAGCCAAGAAGGATCGGGGTCCTCCTACGAGCAGTACTTC. Translating gives CASSQEGSGSSYEQYF.

This rearrangement joins TRBV2 to TRBJ1-1; D possibly corresponds to TRBD1 (5 bases). Trimming cost V 2 bases and J 1 base, with 8 bases left between them. Germline V gene lookup returns CDR1 SNHLY and CDR2 FYNNEI. The CDR3 extends over 14 amino acids. In DNA, the CDR3 is TGTGCCAGCAGTGAAAACAGGAGGAACACTGAAGCTTTCTTT. This sequence encodes CASSENRRNTEAFF.

The CDR3 DNA sequence: TGTGCCAGCAGGCCTACAGGGTTTCCTGGAAACACCATATATTTT. It specifies CASRPTGFPGNTIYF. V is TRBV14 and J is TRBJ1-3, with D possibly TRBD1 on 6 matching bases. Germline assignment: CDR1 SGHDN and CDR2 FVKESK. Trimming took off 6 bases at V and 2 bases at J, with 14 bases between the two ends. There are 15 residues in the CDR3.

This clonotype was seen repeatedly, ten times or more. The chain combines TRBV11-2 with TRBJ2-7; the D call may be TRBD1 or TRBD2 (5 bases each). Germline V CDR1 and CDR2: SGHAT, FQNNGV. Trimming took 2 bases from V and 2 from J, leaving 10 bases between them. CDR3 length equals 14 residues. CDR3 loop: CASSLQGTAYEQYF. CDR3 DNA: TGTGCCAGCAGCTTACAAGGGACCGCCTACGAGCAGTACTTC.

The genes are TRBV27 and TRBJ2-5; D tentatively reads TRBD1 or TRBD2 (5 bases each). CDR3 length: 16 residues. V was trimmed by 4 bases and J by 3 bases, leaving 18 bases between them. Germline CDR1 is MNHEY and CDR2 is SMNVEV (reference sequence). The CDR3 protein is CASSSEPGRGKETQYF. The CDR3 DNA sequence: TGTGCCAGCAGTTCAGAGCCGGGACGCGGTAAAGAGACCCAGTACTTC.

At least ten counts were recorded for this clonotype. The V and J genes are TRBV29-1 and TRBJ2-1; a weak D match, TRBD2 (5 bases). The CDR3 length is 16 residues. V lost 1 base to trimming and J lost 1 base, with 14 bases between them. Per the germline V gene, CDR1 is SQVTM and CDR2 is ANQGSEA. The DNA of the CDR3 is TGCAGCGTTGAAGCCCTCGCGGGTCCTTCCTACAATGAGCAGTTCTTC. This translates into CSVEALAGPSYNEQFF.

This sequence joins TRBV30 and TRBJ2-4; tentative D call: TRBD1 (6 bases). V was shortened by 0 bases and J by 6 bases, with 15 bases between the two germline ends. Looked up from germline, CDR1 is GTSNPN and CDR2 is SVGIG (reference sequence). The CDR3 runs 15 residues. CDR3 in amino acids: CAWSVKGTDRNIQYF. Written as DNA, the CDR3 is TGTGCCTGGAGTGTAAAGGGGACGGACAGAAACATTCAGTACTTC.

This chain links TRBV6-4 with TRBJ1-1; tentatively, D is TRBD1 (6 bases). The germline gives CDR1 MRHNA, CDR2 SNTAGT. The CDR3 runs to 14 residues. Trimming took off 3 bases at V and 1 base at J, with 9 bases between the two ends. The CDR3 spells CASSEGAGNTEAFF. DNA for the CDR3: TGTGCCAGCAGTGAGGGGGCCGGGAACACTGAAGCTTTCTTT.

V is TRBV5-1 and J is TRBJ2-2; D is unclear. The germline V gene has CDR1 SGHRS and CDR2 YFSETQ. The V and J ends lost 4 bases and 0 bases respectively, with 13 bases between them. The CDR3 loop spans 16 amino acids. In DNA form, the CDR3 reads TGCGCCAGCAGCCCTAACCTACTCGCGAACACCGGGGAGCTGTTTTTT. This codes for CASSPNLLANTGELFF.

Ten or more counts support this clonotype. The chain links TRBV28 to TRBJ2-3; 7 bases agree with TRBD2. Germline V gene sequence: CDR1 MDHEN, CDR2 SYDVKM. The CDR3 contains 16 residues. The J segment lost 7 bases and the V segment lost 7 bases, leaving 17 bases of the junction unmatched. CDR3 DNA: TGTGCCAGCACCGGAGCGGGAACTAGCGATGCGAATACGCAGTATTTT. Its protein is CASTGAGTSDANTQYF.

This clonotype has ten or more counts. The chain carries TRBV7-9 and TRBJ2-1; 12 positions agree with TRBD2. CDR1 and CDR2 from the germline V gene are SEHNR and FQNEAQ (reference sequence). V was clipped by 5 bases and J by 9 bases; unmatched bases: 8. The CDR3 consists of 15 residues. The chain's CDR3 is CASSNLAGGGSEQFF. The CDR3 region has the DNA TGTGCCAGCAGCAATCTAGCGGGGGGGGGCAGTGAGCAGTTCTTC.

The chain has TRBV18 and TRBJ2-5, with 10 positions matching TRBD1. CDR1 is KGHSH and CDR2 is LQKENI in the germline V gene. The CDR3 runs 15 residues. With V trimmed by 2 bases and J by 4 bases, 4 bases remained unmatched. The CDR3: CASSPDRGQGETQYF. Written as DNA, the CDR3 is TGTGCCAGCTCACCAGACAGGGGGCAAGGAGAGACCCAGTACTTC.

This clonotype was seen many times. The gene calls are TRBV5-1 and TRBJ2-7, with 8 bases that match TRBD2. The length of the CDR3 is 12 residues. J was trimmed by 5 bases and V by 4 bases; bases with no gene match: 2. Germline V gene data show CDR1 as SGHRS and CDR2 as YFSETQ. The CDR3 bases are TGCGCCAGCAGCCGGACTAGCCACGAGCAGTACTTC. It codes for CASSRTSHEQYF.

This clonotype has a count of ten or more. CDR3 DNA: TGCAGTGCCAAGGACAGGCTCAATTCACCCCTCCACTTT. Translation: CSAKDRLNSPLHF. The chain carries TRBV20-1 and TRBJ1-6; 7 bases are a match to TRBD1. Trimming cost V 6 bases and J 7 bases; bases outside gene matches: 6. The CDR3 covers 13 residues. Germline CDR1 is DFQATT and CDR2 is SNEGSKA (reference sequence).

This clonotype was seen at least ten times. This rearrangement joins TRBV5-1 to TRBJ2-3; D is uncertain. Trimming left V 2 bases short and J 1 base short, with 8 bases between. Germline loops: CDR1 SGHRS, CDR2 YFSETQ. This CDR3 is 14 amino acids long. CDR3 protein: CASSLPGGTDTQYF. CDR3 sequence (DNA): TGCGCCAGCAGCTTACCCGGCGGCACAGATACGCAGTATTTT.

This clonotype was picked up many times. The chain carries TRBV12-3 or TRBV12-4 and TRBJ2-7, with D perhaps TRBD2 (5 bases). Trimming pared 1 base from V and 3 bases from J, leaving 10 bases between. The CDR3 covers 14 residues. CDR3 in amino acids: CASSLGTYGYEQYF. The CDR3 nucleotides read TGTGCCAGCAGTTTAGGGACTTACGGCTACGAGCAGTACTTC.

The chain combines TRBV20-1 with TRBJ2-7, with 7 bases matching TRBD1. The V gene's germline CDR1 is DFQATT and CDR2 SNEGSKA (reference sequence). The CDR3 spans 11 residues. Unmatched junction bases numbered 3, after V lost 5 bases and J lost 5 bases. DNA for the CDR3: TGCAGTGCTGGAGGACAGGACGAGCAGTACTTC. Residues: CSAGGQDEQYF.

The chain's CDR3 is CASSSDRKNSPLHF. The CDR3 coding sequence is TGTGCCAGCAGTTCCGACAGGAAAAATTCACCCCTCCACTTT. The genes are TRBV27 and TRBJ1-6, with D maybe TRBD1 (6 bases). Germline V gene sequence: CDR1 MNHEY, CDR2 SMNVEV (reference sequence). The CDR3 contains 14 residues. Trimming removed 4 bases from V and 7 bases from J, with 11 bases in between.

This clonotype appeared a few times. The chain combines TRBV11-1 with TRBJ2-5; TRBD2 matches at 11 bases. CDR3 size: 17 residues. Germline loops: CDR1 SGHAT, CDR2 FQDESV (reference sequence). V dropped 5 bases and J dropped 4; count of bases not matched to a gene: 12. In DNA form, the CDR3 reads TGTGCCAGCAGCACCACTAGCGGGAGTAGGGGGGGAGAGACCCAGTACTTC. It codes for CASSTTSGSRGGETQYF.

V usage is TRBV20-1 and J usage is TRBJ2-5, with D unclear. The CDR3 runs 13 residues. Per germline, CDR1 DFQATT and CDR2 SNEGSKA (reference sequence). V was clipped by 1 base and J by 2 bases, with 8 bases between them. CDR3 nucleotide sequence: TGCAGTGCTAGAGTTGGCCATCAAGAGACCCAGTACTTC. Translated, it gives CSARVGHQETQYF.

This clonotype was detected only a few times. This chain uses TRBV6-1 with TRBJ2-7; maybe TRBD2 (6 bases). From germline, CDR1 is MNHNS and CDR2 SASEGT. There are 14 residues in the CDR3. V lost 5 bases to trimming and J lost 0 bases, with 11 bases between them. CDR3 loop: CASSYAGGSYEQYF. The CDR3 DNA reads as TGTGCCAGCAGTTATGCCGGGGGCTCCTACGAGCAGTACTTC.

This clonotype appeared a few times. The chain uses TRBV7-6 and TRBJ2-3, with D hard to call. V lost 0 bases and J lost 2, with 6 bases in between. The CDR3 covers 14 residues. Germline lookup yields CDR1 SGHVS and CDR2 FNYEAQ. This chain's CDR3 is CASSLAPYTDTQYF. CDR3 nucleotide sequence: TGTGCCAGCAGCTTAGCACCCTACACAGATACGCAGTATTTT.